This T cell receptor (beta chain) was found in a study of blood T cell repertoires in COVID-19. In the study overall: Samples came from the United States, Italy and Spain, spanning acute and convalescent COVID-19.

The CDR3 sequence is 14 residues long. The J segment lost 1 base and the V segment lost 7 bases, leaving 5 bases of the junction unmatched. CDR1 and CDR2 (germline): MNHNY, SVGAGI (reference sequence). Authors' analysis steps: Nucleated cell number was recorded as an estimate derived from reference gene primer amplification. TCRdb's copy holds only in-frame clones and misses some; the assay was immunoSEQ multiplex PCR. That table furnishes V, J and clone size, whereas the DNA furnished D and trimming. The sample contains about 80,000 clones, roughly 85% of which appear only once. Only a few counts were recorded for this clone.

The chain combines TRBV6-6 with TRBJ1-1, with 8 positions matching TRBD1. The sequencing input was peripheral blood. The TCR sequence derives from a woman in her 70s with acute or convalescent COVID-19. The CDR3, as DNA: TGTGCCAGCAAGACAGGGGAAGGGAACACTGAAGCTTTCTTT. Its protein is CASKTGEGNTEAFF.